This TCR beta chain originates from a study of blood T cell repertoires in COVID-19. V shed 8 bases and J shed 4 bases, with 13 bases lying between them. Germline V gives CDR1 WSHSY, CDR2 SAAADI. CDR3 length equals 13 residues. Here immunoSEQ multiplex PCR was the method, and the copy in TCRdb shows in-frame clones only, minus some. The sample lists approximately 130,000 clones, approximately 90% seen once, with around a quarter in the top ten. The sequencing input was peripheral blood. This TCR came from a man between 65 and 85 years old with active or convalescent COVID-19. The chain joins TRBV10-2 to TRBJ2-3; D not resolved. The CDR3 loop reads CASQKSVADTQYF. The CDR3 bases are TGCGCCAGCCAAAAGAGTGTCGCAGATACGCAGTATTTT.